This passage covers 9 T cell receptor beta chains from one sample sequenced in a study of T cell repertoires in ileal Crohn's disease. Sequencing used immunoSEQ multiplex PCR; TCRdb keeps in-frame clones, though not all of them. The table lists 5,500 to 7,500 clones, almost 85% of them singletons, with around 12% in the top ten. Sequenced input: ileal tissue. Source of these receptors: an adult with Crohn's disease.

V is TRBV5-1 and J is TRBJ2-7, with 8 bases identical to TRBD2. After removal of 3 bases from V and 7 bases from J, the junction contained 12 bases not matched to a gene. The CDR3 consists of 15 residues. CDR1 SGHRS and CDR2 YFSETQ come from the germline V gene. CDR3 DNA: TGCGCCAGCAGCTCCTCCCAAGCGGGAGCAGGTGAGCAGTACTTC. Protein product: CASSSSQAGAGEQYF.

The chain recombines TRBV19 with TRBJ2-1; tentative D call: TRBD1 (6 bases). CDR1 is LNHDA, CDR2 SQIVND, per germline (reference sequence). Trimming pared 1 base from V and 5 bases from J, leaving 12 bases between. This CDR3 has 15 amino acids. CDR3 amino acids: CASSIAQGVHNEQFF. As DNA, the CDR3 is TGTGCCAGTAGTATAGCACAGGGCGTCCACAATGAGCAGTTCTTC. The full variable domain, in which reference TRBV19 and TRBJ2-1 provide the parts outside the CDR3, is DGGITQSPKYLFRKEGQNVTLSCEQNLNHDAMYWYRQDPGQGLRLIYYSQIVNDFQKGDIAEGYSVSREKKESFPLTVTSAQKNPTAFYLCASSIAQGVHNEQFFGPGTRLTVL.

The chain carries TRBV7-2 and TRBJ2-3; TRBD2 aligns across 12 bases. The trim removed 1 base at V and 9 bases at J, leaving 2 bases unmatched. The CDR3 is 14 amino acids. Per germline, CDR1 SGHTA and CDR2 FQGNSA. CDR3 amino acids: CASSLGLAGVTQYF. CDR3 bases: TGTGCCAGCAGCTTAGGACTAGCGGGAGTAACGCAGTATTTT.

This chain joins TRBV7-2 and TRBJ1-1, with a possible D match to TRBD1 (5 bases). Trimming pared 3 bases from V and 1 base from J, leaving 9 bases between. The CDR3 runs to 14 residues. CDR1 SGHTA and CDR2 FQGNSA come from the germline V gene. CDR3 sequence (DNA): TGTGCCAGCAGCTTTCGGACACAGAACACTGAAGCTTTCTTT. It translates to CASSFRTQNTEAFF.

The J gene is TRBJ2-7, the V gene TRBV13, with D tentatively TRBD1 (6 bases). The CDR3 covers 12 residues. CDR1 is PRHDT and CDR2 is FYEKMQ in the germline V gene (reference sequence). The V end lost 1 base, the J end lost 6 bases, and 7 bases lay between the germline ends. The CDR3 loop reads CASSLEGGEQYF. DNA for the CDR3: TGTGCCAGCAGCTTAGAAGGGGGCGAGCAGTACTTC.

The chain has TRBV5-1 and TRBJ1-1; no clear D. V lost 0 bases, J lost 7 bases, and 7 bases lay in between. Germline loops: CDR1 SGHRS, CDR2 YFSETQ. There are 12 residues in the CDR3. CDR3 coding DNA: TGCGCCAGCAGCTTGGGAGAGAGTGAAGCTTTCTTT. Translating gives CASSLGESEAFF.

The CDR3 reads CASSLGGTGRETQYF. DNA for the CDR3: TGTGCCAGCAGCTTAGGGGGCACAGGGCGAGAGACCCAGTACTTC. J is TRBJ2-5 and V is TRBV13; D is possibly TRBD1 (6 bases). V was clipped by 0 bases and J by 4 bases, with 12 bases between them. The germline gives CDR1 PRHDT, CDR2 FYEKMQ (reference sequence). This CDR3 is built from 15 residues.

The CDR3 reads CASSYTGQGLNSPLHF. The CDR3 region has the DNA TGTGCCAGCAGTTATACCGGACAGGGCCTTAATTCACCCCTCCACTTT. The chain couples TRBV6-5 to TRBJ1-6; TRBD1 matches 8 bases. CDR3 length: 16 residues. Germline-derived CDR1 and CDR2 are MNHEY and SVGAGI. With 3 bases clipped from V and 6 bases from J, the junction kept 7 bases outside the gene matches.

The chain links TRBV9 to TRBJ2-6, with TRBD2 as a possible D gene (5 bases). CDR3 length: 15 residues. CDR1 and CDR2 (germline): SGDLS, YYNGEE. V dropped 6 bases and J dropped 0 bases, with 10 bases sitting between them. The CDR3 coding sequence is TGTGCCAGCACGGGTCGGGGCTCTGGGGCCAACGTCCTGACTTTC. Translating gives CASTGRGSGANVLTF.